This entry lists 18 T cell receptor beta chains sequenced from one sample in a study of shared clonotypes between healthy human individuals. This table comes from immunoSEQ multiplex PCR, and its TCRdb copy is limited to in-frame clones, with some not included. The sample includes about 1.5 million clones, 95% to 99% seen only once; the top ten take less than 0.55%. The source material was naive CD4+ T cells sorted from blood. The sample's subset: CD45RA+ positively selected. The receptor source for this set is a man under 40 in good health.

The V and J genes are TRBV27 and TRBJ2-3; tentative D call: TRBD1 (6 bases). CDR1 is MNHEY and CDR2 is SMNVEV in the germline V gene (reference sequence). CDR3 length: 15 amino acids. Trimming shortened V by 1 base and J by 2 bases, and 10 bases separated the two germline ends. The CDR3 coding sequence is TGTGCCAGCAGTTTATTGGGGACAAACACAGATACGCAGTATTTT. Amino acid sequence: CASSLLGTNTDTQYF.

With regard to this clone: This specimen includes other DNA sequences encoding the same CDR3. V is TRBV18 and J is TRBJ2-7; 13 nucleotides agree with TRBD2. Germline V gene lookup returns CDR1 KGHSH and CDR2 LQKENI. Trimming took 3 bases from V and 4 from J; bases not matched to a gene: 3. There are 15 residues in the CDR3. The CDR3 DNA reads as TGTGCCAGCTCACCCGGGACTAGCGGGACATACGAGCAGTACTTC. It specifies CASSPGTSGTYEQYF.

The V call is TRBV7-9, the J call TRBJ2-1, with D tentatively TRBD1 (6 bases). V was clipped by 1 base and J by 6 bases, with 10 bases between them. The germline V gene encodes CDR1 SEHNR and CDR2 FQNEAQ (reference sequence). This CDR3 has 14 residues. In nucleotides, the CDR3 is TGTGCCAGCAGCTTAGACACAGGGTCCAATGAGCAGTTCTTC. Translated, it gives CASSLDTGSNEQFF.

This chain joins TRBV5-1 and TRBJ1-1; D may be TRBD1 (5 bases). This CDR3 region has 15 residues. The V end was cut by 4 bases, the J end by 2 bases, with 15 bases between. The germline V gene has CDR1 SGHRS and CDR2 YFSETQ. The CDR3 protein is CASSPRLGVNTEAFF. Written as DNA, the CDR3 is TGCGCCAGCAGCCCCCGCCTGGGGGTAAACACTGAAGCTTTCTTT.

In this sample, this clone turned up once. Other DNA sequences from this sample encode an identical CDR3 as well. This chain uses TRBV7-2 with TRBJ1-2, with D perhaps matching TRBD1 (6 bases). With 1 base removed from V and 2 bases from J, the gap between germline ends came to 8 bases. The CDR3 has 14 amino acids. Germline loops: CDR1 SGHTA, CDR2 FQGNSA. CDR3 sequence: CASSLDRANYGYTF. The CDR3 coding sequence is TGTGCCAGCAGCTTAGACAGGGCCAACTATGGCTACACCTTC. Full variable domain (remainder filled in from reference TRBV7-2 and TRBJ1-2): GAGVSQSPSNKVTEKGKDVELRCDPISGHTALYWYRQSLGQGLEFLIYFQGNSAPDKSGLPSDRFSAERTGGSVSTLTIQRTQQEDSAVYLCASSLDRANYGYTFGSGTRLTVV.

This chain's CDR3 is CSVVGQGKGNYGYTF. As DNA, the CDR3 is TGCAGCGTTGTGGGGCAGGGGAAGGGTAACTATGGCTACACCTTC. This chain connects TRBV29-1 to TRBJ1-2; maybe TRBD1 (6 bases). This CDR3 has 15 amino acids. Trimming pared 4 bases from V and 1 base from J, leaving 16 bases between. The germline gives CDR1 SQVTM, CDR2 ANQGSEA.

V usage is TRBV5-4 and J usage is TRBJ2-7; 7 bases are shared with TRBD2. J lost 6 bases, V lost 0 bases, and 9 bases had no gene match. This CDR3 comprises 15 residues. CDR1 SGHNT and CDR2 YYREEE come from the germline V gene (reference sequence). This CDR3 reads CASSLGVAGISEQYF. As DNA, the CDR3 is TGTGCCAGCAGCTTGGGTGTAGCGGGCATTTCCGAGCAGTACTTC.

The genes are TRBV28 and TRBJ1-2; 7 bases agree with TRBD1. Germline assignment: CDR1 MDHEN and CDR2 SYDVKM. This CDR3 is 16 amino acids long. The V gene end was trimmed by 5 bases and the J gene end by 3 bases; junction bases not matched to a gene: 12. For the CDR3, the DNA is TGTGCCAGCAGTCCACAGGGGTCGCAGGCCTACTATGGCTACACCTTC. Protein: CASSPQGSQAYYGYTF.

This chain links TRBV29-1 with TRBJ2-2; D is uncertain. Germline CDR1 reads SQVTM; CDR2 reads ANQGSEA. V was trimmed by 3 bases and J by 0 bases, leaving 8 bases between them. The CDR3 spans 14 residues. The CDR3 reads CSVEPNPNTGELFF. CDR3 bases: TGCAGCGTTGAGCCCAATCCGAACACCGGGGAGCTGTTTTTT.

About this clone itself: Other DNA variants within this sample encode the same CDR3. The gene calls are TRBV7-2 and TRBJ2-7; 7 bases align to TRBD2. J was trimmed by 2 bases and V by 5 bases; bases with no gene match: 6. The CDR3 has 14 amino acids. Germline CDR1 reads SGHTA; CDR2 reads FQGNSA. The CDR3 region is CASSPGGRAYEQYF. CDR3 bases: TGTGCCAGCAGCCCCGGTGGGAGGGCCTACGAGCAGTACTTC.

The V call is TRBV9, the J call TRBJ2-2, with 9 nucleotides matching TRBD1. Losses at the gene ends were 4 bases for V and 6 bases for J; bases not matched to a gene: 10. Per the germline V gene, CDR1 is SGDLS and CDR2 is YYNGEE. This CDR3 has 16 amino acids. The CDR3 here is CASSLGWDREAGELFF. The CDR3 DNA sequence: TGTGCCAGCAGCCTGGGATGGGACAGGGAGGCCGGGGAGCTGTTTTTT.

The chain uses TRBV9 and TRBJ1-4; D is ambiguous. V dropped 0 bases and J dropped 11 bases, with 17 bases sitting between them. CDR3 size: 15 residues. The germline gives CDR1 SGDLS, CDR2 YYNGEE. The CDR3 sequence: CASSVDSGAFEKLFF. The CDR3 DNA reads TGTGCCAGCAGCGTAGACAGCGGTGCTTTTGAGAAACTGTTTTTT.

V and J are TRBV4-3 and TRBJ2-6; TRBD1 is a possible D gene (5 bases). The germline V gene has CDR1 LGHNA and CDR2 YSLEER. The V end lost 5 bases, the J end lost 0 bases, and 8 bases lay between the germline ends. The CDR3 is 15 amino acids. This CDR3 reads CASSKQVSGANVLTF. The CDR3 DNA reads as TGCGCCAGCAGCAAACAGGTCTCTGGGGCCAACGTCCTGACTTTC.

The rearrangement joins TRBV10-3 to TRBJ1-5; D is possibly TRBD1 (5 bases). Germline CDR1 reads ENHRY; CDR2 reads SYGVKD. The V gene lost 4 bases and the J gene lost 4 bases, with 8 bases spanning the gap. The CDR3 is made up of 13 amino acids. The CDR3 DNA reads as TGTGCCATCAGTGTGACAGATAATCAGCCCCAGCATTTT. Residues: CAISVTDNQPQHF.

The rearrangement links TRBV30 to TRBJ2-1; 8 positions match TRBD2. V trimming: 8 bases; J trimming: 7 bases; junction bases outside the gene matches: 4. The CDR3 is 11 amino acids. CDR1 and CDR2 from the germline V gene are GTSNPN and SVGIG (reference sequence). CDR3 region: CAASSGNEQFF. In DNA, the CDR3 is TGTGCCGCATCTAGCGGGAATGAGCAGTTCTTC.

The DNA for the CDR3 is TGTGCCAGCCGGACTAGCGTATACAATGAGCAGTTCTTC. This sequence encodes CASRTSVYNEQFF. This chain uses TRBV28 with TRBJ2-1; the match to TRBD2 covers 9 bases. The CDR3 covers 13 residues. V was clipped by 8 bases and J by 4 bases; unmatched bases: 3. CDR1 MDHEN and CDR2 SYDVKM come from the germline V gene. Full variable domain (rest looked up from reference TRBV28 and TRBJ2-1): DVKVTQSSRYLVKRTGEKVFLECVQDMDHENMFWYRQDPGLGLRLIYFSYDVKMKEKGDIPEGYSVSREKKERFSLILESASTNQTSMYLCASRTSVYNEQFFGPGTRLTVL.

This chain uses TRBV9 with TRBJ2-1, with D perhaps matching TRBD2 (6 bases). The CDR3 has 17 amino acids. V lost 0 bases, J lost 7 bases, and 20 bases lay in between. The germline CDR1 and CDR2 sequences are SGDLS and YYNGEE. CDR3: CASSVESGRGSINEQFF. The DNA for the CDR3 is TGTGCCAGCAGCGTAGAATCCGGGAGAGGCTCTATTAATGAGCAGTTCTTC. Variable domain in full (rest from reference TRBV9 and TRBJ2-1): DSGVTQTPKHLITATGQRVTLRCSPRSGDLSVYWYQQSLDQGLQFLIQYYNGEERAKGNILERFSAQQFPDLHSELNLSSLELGDSALYFCASSVESGRGSINEQFFGPGTRLTVL.

This chain uses TRBV5-1 with TRBJ2-1; TRBD1 is a possible D gene (6 bases). Trimming shortened V by 6 bases and J by 2 bases, and 15 bases separated the two germline ends. This CDR3 comprises 15 residues. Germline lookup yields CDR1 SGHRS and CDR2 YFSETQ. The CDR3 reads CASNRGSTAYNEQFF. For the CDR3, the DNA is TGCGCCAGCAATAGGGGGAGTACGGCCTACAATGAGCAGTTCTTC.